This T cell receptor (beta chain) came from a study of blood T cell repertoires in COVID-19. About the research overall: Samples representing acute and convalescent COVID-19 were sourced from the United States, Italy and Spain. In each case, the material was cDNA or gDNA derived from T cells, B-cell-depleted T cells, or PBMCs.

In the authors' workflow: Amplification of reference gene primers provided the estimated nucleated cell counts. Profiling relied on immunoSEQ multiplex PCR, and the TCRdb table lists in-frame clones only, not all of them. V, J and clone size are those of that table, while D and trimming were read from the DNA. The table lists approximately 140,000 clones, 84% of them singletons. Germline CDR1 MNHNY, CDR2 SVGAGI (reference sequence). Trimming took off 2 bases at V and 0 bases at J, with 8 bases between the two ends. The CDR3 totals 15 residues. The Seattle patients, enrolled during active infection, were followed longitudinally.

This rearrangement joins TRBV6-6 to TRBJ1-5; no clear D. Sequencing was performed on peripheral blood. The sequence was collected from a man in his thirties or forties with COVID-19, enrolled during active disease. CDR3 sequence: CASSYNRNSNQPQHF. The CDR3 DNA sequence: TGTGCCAGCAGTTACAACAGAAATAGCAATCAGCCCCAGCATTTT.